This TCR beta chain was retrieved from a study of blood T cells in healthy people across ages. The study, taken as a whole, reports: No conclusive comparison of naive versus antigen-experienced cells was possible with unsorted PBMCs.

The CDR3 sequence is 13 residues long. From germline, CDR1 is PRHDT and CDR2 FYEKMQ (reference sequence). With 5 bases removed from V and 8 bases from J, the gap between germline ends came to 12 bases. In the case of this clonotype: The antigen remains undetermined.

With a J-beta primer mix and a sample-barcoded 5' primer, a second PCR ran about 7 to 12 cycles. Each CDR3 protein is one row after TCRdb ran MiXCR on the 5' RACE reads. Of 1.4 million to 1.5 million distinct CDR3 sequences in the sample, 42% are singletons; the top ten hold approximately 7.9%. The sequencing input was blood. The receptor was isolated from a woman younger than 35 in good health. The chain uses TRBV13 and TRBJ1-4, with D uncertain. The CDR3: CASSTRVGEKLFF. The CDR3 DNA is TGTGCCAGCAGCACCCGGGTTGGGGAAAAACTGTTTTTT.